This section outlines one T cell receptor beta chain sequence together with its context. This record comes from a study of OX40 agonist ivuxolimab in advanced cancers. Study at large: Earlier anti-PD-1, anti-PD-L1 or anti-CTLA-4 therapy was permitted; about 44% had received some.

Using immunoSEQ multiplex PCR, the repertoire was profiled, and TCRdb retains in-frame clones only, with some absent. The sample has 80,000 or so clones; about 93% are singletons. V lost 5 bases, J lost 5 bases, and 14 bases stayed unmatched. The CDR3 spans 18 residues. CDR1 is KGHSH, CDR2 LQKENI, per germline. V usage is TRBV18 and J usage is TRBJ2-7, with 14 bases that match TRBD2. Material: CD4+ or CD8+ T cells sorted from blood, obtained in a trial of the OX40 agonist ivuxolimab. This TCR was recovered from an adult with an advanced solid tumor such as melanoma, head and neck, liver or kidney cancer. Here the CDR3 reads CASSIQIGTSGSPHEQYF. In DNA, the CDR3 is TGTGCCAGCTCAATTCAGATAGGGACTAGCGGGAGCCCCCACGAGCAGTACTTC.